The 17 T cell receptor beta chains presented below share a single source sample, sequenced in a study of blood T cells in healthy people across ages. Using a J-beta primer mix together with a sample-barcoded 5' primer, a second PCR was run for roughly 6 to 12 cycles. One entry per CDR3 protein, called by TCRdb with MiXCR from the 5' RACE reads. The data contain 900,000 to 950,000 distinct CDR3 sequences, approximately 32% of them singletons. The sample was also linked to a second study, of T cells of mothers and their children.

Source material: blood. The receptor source for this set is a woman aged 40 to 50 in good health.

This clonotype was counted at least ten times. The chain recombines TRBV12-3 or TRBV12-4 with TRBJ2-1; D unclear. The CDR3 runs 11 residues. Trimming took 10 bases from V and 7 from J, leaving 11 bases between them. Here the CDR3 reads CATNTWNEQFF. CDR3 bases: TGTGCCACCAACACGTGGAATGAGCAGTTCTTC.

The CDR3 DNA is TGTGCCAGCAGTTTACGTCCACGGCCCTACGAGCAGTACGTC. It yields the protein CASSLRPRPYEQYV. This chain joins TRBV27 and TRBJ2-7; D is uncertain. CDR3 size: 14 residues. Germline V CDR1 and CDR2: MNHEY, SMNVEV (reference sequence). The V gene lost 2 bases and the J gene lost 2 bases, with 10 bases spanning the gap.

This chain connects TRBV6-6 to TRBJ1-5; TRBD1 might be the D (6 bases). The CDR3 loop spans 16 amino acids. V shed 6 bases and J shed 0 bases, with 15 bases lying between them. Looked up from germline, CDR1 is MNHNY and CDR2 is SVGAGI (reference sequence). CDR3 DNA sequence: TGTGCCAGCAGCTTAACAGGGCCGTATAGCAATCAGCCCCAGCATTTT. Its translation is CASSLTGPYSNQPQHF.

This chain joins TRBV28 and TRBJ2-7; D possibly corresponds to TRBD2 (6 bases). The CDR3 has 16 amino acids. V lost 2 bases to trimming and J lost 3 bases, with 17 bases between them. Germline V gene data show CDR1 as MDHEN and CDR2 as SYDVKM. DNA for the CDR3: TGTGCCAGCAGTTTAGGGTTCGGGGGTCCCTACTACGAGCAGTACTTC. Translated, it gives CASSLGFGGPYYEQYF.

The chain links TRBV4-2 to TRBJ2-5; TRBD2 might be the D (7 bases). Looked up from germline, CDR1 is LGHNA and CDR2 is YNFKEQ. V dropped 0 bases and J dropped 11 bases, with 22 bases sitting between them. There are 16 residues in the CDR3. The CDR3 here is CASSQEVGGLYNEQYF. Written as DNA, the CDR3 is TGTGCCAGCAGCCAAGAGGTGGGGGGGCTTTACAATGAGCAGTACTTC.

This clonotype was seen at least ten times. This chain uses TRBV5-1 with TRBJ1-2, with D possibly matching TRBD1 (5 bases). Germline loops: CDR1 SGHRS, CDR2 YFSETQ. The CDR3 spans 16 residues. Trimming left V 2 bases short and J 5 bases short, with 19 bases between. This chain's CDR3 is CASSFDPGGSRYGYTF. CDR3 bases: TGCGCCAGCAGCTTCGATCCGGGGGGGTCCCGATATGGCTACACCTTC.

The V and J genes are TRBV12-3 or TRBV12-4 and TRBJ1-2, with 7 bases fitting TRBD1. V lost 3 bases to trimming and J lost 2 bases; unmatched junction nucleotides: 18. The CDR3 length is 19 residues. The CDR3 sequence: CASSFYVAGQPFPNYGYTF. Written as DNA, the CDR3 is TGTGCCAGCAGTTTTTATGTCGCGGGACAGCCTTTTCCGAACTATGGCTACACCTTC.

This clonotype was seen many times. V and J are TRBV20-1 and TRBJ2-5, with a weak D call TRBD1 (6 bases). The CDR3 covers 15 residues. Looked up from germline, CDR1 is DFQATT and CDR2 is SNEGSKA (reference sequence). V lost 0 bases to trimming and J lost 5 bases, with 16 bases between them. The chain's CDR3 is CSARDGGGGRETQYF. Written as DNA, the CDR3 is TGCAGTGCTAGAGATGGGGGTGGGGGCCGGGAGACCCAGTACTTC.

This clonotype was counted ten times or more. The chain is built from TRBV5-1 and TRBJ1-1, with D unresolved. The CDR3 length is 15 residues. Trimming left V 0 bases short and J 4 bases short, with 13 bases between. Germline V gene lookup returns CDR1 SGHRS and CDR2 YFSETQ. DNA of the CDR3: TGCGCCAGCAGCTTGGCCATCGCTGGAGGCACTGAAGCTTTCTTT. Translation: CASSLAIAGGTEAFF.

This clonotype was recorded a few times. This chain links TRBV19 with TRBJ1-4; D is ambiguous. Germline-derived CDR1 and CDR2 are LNHDA and SQIVND (reference sequence). CDR3 size: 14 residues. V was pared by 10 bases and J by 6 bases, with 18 bases between. The CDR3, as DNA: TGTGCCACCCGCGAGGGAAGCTCTGATGAAAAACTGTTTTTT. It specifies CATREGSSDEKLFF.

This clonotype was recorded a few times. DNA of the CDR3: TGCGCCAGCAGCTTGGCCCCCGGACAGGGAGGTGGCTACACCTTC. It yields the protein CASSLAPGQGGGYTF. The rearrangement joins TRBV5-1 to TRBJ1-2, with 8 bases that match TRBD1. CDR1 and CDR2 (germline): SGHRS, YFSETQ. CDR3 length equals 15 residues. After removal of 0 bases from V and 7 bases from J, the junction contained 8 bases not matched to a gene.

A remark on this clonotype: A much larger clonotype is one base distant, so this may be a read error. The V gene is TRBV5-1, the J gene TRBJ2-5, with 9 bases lining up with TRBD2. Losses at the gene ends were 3 bases for V and 3 bases for J; bases not matched to a gene: 9. The V gene's germline CDR1 is SGHRS and CDR2 YFSETQ. The CDR3 has 16 amino acids. The CDR3 DNA follows: TGCGCCAGCAGCTCCCTTGGACTAGCGAGGGAAGAGACCCAGTACTTC. Translated, it gives CASSSLGLAREETQYF.

This clonotype was found many times. This sequence joins TRBV12-3 or TRBV12-4 and TRBJ2-3; D is perhaps TRBD1 (6 bases). V was cut by 7 bases and J by 3 bases, with 17 bases left in between. The CDR3 sequence is 15 residues long. The CDR3: CASTQSTGRTDTQYF. The CDR3 coding sequence is TGTGCCAGCACCCAAAGCACAGGGCGAACAGATACGCAGTATTTT.

In this sample, this clonotype turned up a few times. The chain carries TRBV12-3 or TRBV12-4 and TRBJ2-5; D might be TRBD1 (6 bases). The CDR3 loop spans 13 amino acids. Trimming cost V 5 bases and J 1 base, with 8 bases left between them. The CDR3 DNA reads as TGTGCCAGCAGTGACAGGATCCAAGAGACCCAGTACTTC. Translation gives CASSDRIQETQYF.

The rearrangement joins TRBV28 to TRBJ2-1, with 9 bases identical to TRBD2. With 2 bases clipped from V and 5 bases from J, the junction kept 7 bases outside the gene matches. Germline CDR1 reads MDHEN; CDR2 reads SYDVKM. The CDR3 is 16 amino acids. DNA of the CDR3: TGTGCCAGCAGTTTACAGCGGGGGGCCTTCCACAATGAGCAGTTCTTC. It yields the protein CASSLQRGAFHNEQFF. The full variable domain, with the rest looked up from reference TRBV28 and TRBJ2-1, is DVKVTQSSRYLVKRTGEKVFLECVQDMDHENMFWYRQDPGLGLRLIYFSYDVKMKEKGDIPEGYSVSREKKERFSLILESASTNQTSMYLCASSLQRGAFHNEQFFGPGTRLTVL.

The sample holds a few counts of this clonotype. V and J are TRBV5-1 and TRBJ1-6; 7 bases line up with TRBD1. There are 14 residues in the CDR3. Trimming took 2 bases from V and 6 from J; bases not matched to a gene: 2. Germline values: CDR1 SGHRS, CDR2 YFSETQ. CDR3 DNA: TGCGCCAGCAGCTTCCGGGACAGTAATTCACCCCTCCACTTT. Its translation is CASSFRDSNSPLHF.

The genes are TRBV9 and TRBJ2-3; 10 bases match TRBD1. CDR3 length: 16 residues. The V segment lost 4 bases and the J segment 3 bases; nucleotides outside the gene matches: 8. In germline, CDR1 is SGDLS, CDR2 YYNGEE. The CDR3 nucleotides read TGTGCCAGCAGCCCTCGACAGGGGGCAGGGACAGATACGCAGTATTTT. Translation: CASSPRQGAGTDTQYF.